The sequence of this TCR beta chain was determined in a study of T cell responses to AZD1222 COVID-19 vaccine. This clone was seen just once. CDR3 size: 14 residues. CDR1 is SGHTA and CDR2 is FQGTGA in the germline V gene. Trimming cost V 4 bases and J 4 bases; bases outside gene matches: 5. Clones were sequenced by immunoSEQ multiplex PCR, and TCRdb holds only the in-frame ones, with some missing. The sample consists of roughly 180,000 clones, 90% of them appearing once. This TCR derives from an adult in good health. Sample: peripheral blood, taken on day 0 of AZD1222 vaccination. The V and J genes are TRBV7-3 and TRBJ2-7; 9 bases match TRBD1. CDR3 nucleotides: TGTGCCAGCAGCTCCCATGGACAGGGGTACGAGCAGTACTTC. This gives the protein CASSSHGQGYEQYF. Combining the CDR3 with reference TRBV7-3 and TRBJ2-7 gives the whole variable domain GAGVSQTPSNKVTEKGKYVELRCDPISGHTALYWYRQSLGQGPEFLIYFQGTGAADDSGLPNDRFFAVRPEGSVSTLKIQRTERGDSAVYLCASSSHGQGYEQYFGPGTRLTVT.